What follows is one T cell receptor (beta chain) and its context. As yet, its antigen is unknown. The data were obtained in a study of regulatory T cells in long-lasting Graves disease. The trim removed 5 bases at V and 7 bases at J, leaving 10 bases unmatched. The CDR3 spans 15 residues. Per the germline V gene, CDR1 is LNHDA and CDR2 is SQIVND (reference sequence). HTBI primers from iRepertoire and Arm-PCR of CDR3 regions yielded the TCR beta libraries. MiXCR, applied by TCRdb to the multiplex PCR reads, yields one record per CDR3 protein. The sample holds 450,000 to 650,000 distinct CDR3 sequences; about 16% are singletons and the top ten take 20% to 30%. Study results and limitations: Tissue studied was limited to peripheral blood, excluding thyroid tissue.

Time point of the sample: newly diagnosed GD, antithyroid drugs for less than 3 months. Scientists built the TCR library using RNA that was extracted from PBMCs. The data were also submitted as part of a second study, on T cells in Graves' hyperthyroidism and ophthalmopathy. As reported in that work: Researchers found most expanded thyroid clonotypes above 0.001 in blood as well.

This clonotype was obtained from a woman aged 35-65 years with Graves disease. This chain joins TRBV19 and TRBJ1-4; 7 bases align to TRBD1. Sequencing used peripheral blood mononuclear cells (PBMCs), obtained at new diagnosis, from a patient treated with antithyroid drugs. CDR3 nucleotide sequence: TGTGCCAGTAGTTACCACAGGGGATCTGGTGAAAAACTGTTTTTT. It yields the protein CASSYHRGSGEKLFF.